This TCR beta chain was sequenced in a study of T cell clonotyping in hematopoietic cell transplantation. TCRdb's table, derived via immunoSEQ multiplex PCR, lists solely in-frame clones and lacks some. The table includes 16,000 or so clones, over 90% detected once. The CDR3 is 15 residues long. Germline loops: CDR1 PRHDT, CDR2 FYEKMQ (reference sequence). The V and J ends lost 0 bases and 2 bases respectively, with 10 bases between them. Study results and limitations: Broader posttransplant TCR repertoire diversity was predicted by graft donor and pretransplant recipient Inverse Simpson Index values. After transplant, recipient diversity fell while pathologically expanded clonotypes grew through day 180. Few recipient clonotypes overlapped donors; over 95% were de novo at given depth. Cells were unsorted, so CD4 and CD8 contributions were not separated.

This clone is a singleton in its sample. Its antigen is not identified. The sequenced material came from peripheral blood mononuclear cells. The V and J genes are TRBV13 and TRBJ1-2; no clear D. This TCR was sampled from a man aged 35 to 55 in good health. Some clones in this sample may be carry-over from other donors' samples. The CDR3 region has the DNA TGTGCCAGCAGCTTAGGCCTAAACGGGAACTATGGCTACACCTTC. Its translation is CASSLGLNGNYGYTF. Using reference TRBV13 and TRBJ1-2 for the parts outside the CDR3, the full variable domain is AAGVIQSPRHLIKEKRETATLKCYPIPRHDTVYWYQQGPGQDPQFLISFYEKMQSDKGSIPDRFSAQQFSDYHSELNMSSLELGDSALYFCASSLGLNGNYGYTFGSGTRLTVV.